The clone carrying this TCR beta chain was seen more than once but under ten times. In germline, CDR1 is SGHRS, CDR2 YFSETQ. The ends were cut back, 3 bases at V and 4 bases at J, with 19 bases in the middle. The length of the CDR3 is 16 residues. Template switching (which added a universal primer site) was used, and cDNA carried unique molecular identifiers. MiXCR was run by TCRdb on the 5' RACE reads, yielding one entry per CDR3 protein. The top ten hold roughly 0.42% of the sample, which has fewer than 550,000 distinct CDR3 sequences, 13% to 15% seen once. This sample was taken from a study of identical twins. The same sample was also studied in work on yellow fever vaccine responses in identical twins.

The sequencing input was CD4+ T cells sorted from blood. The receptor was isolated from a woman under 30 in good health. The chain has TRBV5-1 and TRBJ1-2, with D maybe TRBD1 (6 bases). CDR3 protein: CASSSDPLGGGYGYTF. CDR3 DNA sequence: TGCGCCAGCAGCTCCGACCCGCTCGGGGGCGGCTATGGCTACACCTTC.